By sample fraction, the clone carrying this TCR beta chain is medium-sized. This entry belongs to a study of metastatic and nonmetastatic thyroid tumors. Until they underwent thyroid surgery, no patient had received any treatment. Looked up from germline, CDR1 is DFQATT and CDR2 is SNEGSKA (reference sequence). The CDR3 is made up of 15 amino acids. The ends were cut back, 0 bases at V and 2 bases at J, with 14 bases in the middle. TCRdb re-called clones via MiXCR from the PCR reads. Of approximately 7,700 clones listed, roughly a quarter were seen once; the top ten hold about 14%. The receptor comes from a female donor with papillary thyroid cancer or a benign thyroid nodule (not recorded which). Some clones in this sample may be carry-over from other donors' samples. The chain carries TRBV20-1 and TRBJ2-7; no reliable D call. The sample taken for sequencing was tumor tissue. CDR3: CSARDRTSVTYEQYF. The CDR3 DNA is TGCAGTGCTAGAGATCGAACATCAGTAACCTACGAGCAGTACTTC.